A single sample is the source of the 19 T cell receptor beta chains below, sequenced in a study of cytomegalovirus exposure and HLA in healthy donors. The primer mix had 60 Vbeta and 13 Jbeta primers. The table came from immunoSEQ multiplex PCR; TCRdb's copy has only in-frame clones and leaves some out. The data contain about 190,000 clones, under 80% of them singletons. The sample comprised PBMCs. The source of these receptors is a man aged 30 to 39 in good health and CMV-seropositive.

This clone has more than one count but fewer than ten. J is TRBJ2-4 and V is TRBV11-2, with 9 bases fitting TRBD2. The V and J ends lost 5 bases and 3 bases, in that order; junction bases with no gene match: 5. Germline assignment: CDR1 SGHAT and CDR2 FQNNGV. This CDR3 is built from 15 residues. CDR3 nucleotides: TGTGCCAGCAGCACCTGGCGGGGGGGCAAAAACATTCAGTACTTC. Translated, it gives CASSTWRGGKNIQYF. The full variable domain, its missing parts supplied by reference TRBV11-2 and TRBJ2-4, is EAGVAQSPRYKIIEKRQSVAFWCNPISGHATLYWYQQILGQGPKLLIQFQNNGVVDDSQLPKDRFSAERLKGVDSTLKIQPAKLEDSAVYLCASSTWRGGKNIQYFGAGTRLSVL.

The chain has TRBV2 and TRBJ1-1; 7 bases line up with TRBD1. The J segment lost 2 bases and the V segment lost 7 bases, leaving 4 bases of the junction unmatched. Germline CDR1 reads SNHLY; CDR2 reads FYNNEI. The CDR3 covers 13 residues. The chain's CDR3 is CASTGDRNTEAFF. The CDR3 nucleotides are TGTGCCAGCACTGGGGACAGAAACACTGAAGCTTTCTTT.

The V and J genes are TRBV29-1 and TRBJ2-3, with unresolved D. The CDR3 runs 13 residues. Germline V gives CDR1 SQVTM, CDR2 ANQGSEA. The V end lost 2 bases, the J end lost 3 bases, and 9 bases lay between the germline ends. The CDR3, as DNA: TGCAGCGTTGAACCGCGGTCAACAGATACGCAGTATTTT. Protein product: CSVEPRSTDTQYF.

This clone was seen only a few times. The chain combines TRBV6-1 with TRBJ2-1; 11 bases align to TRBD2. The trim removed 4 bases at V and 2 bases at J, leaving 7 bases unmatched. Germline V gene lookup returns CDR1 MNHNS and CDR2 SASEGT. The CDR3 is 17 residues long. The CDR3 sequence: CASSGWTSGLPYNEQFF. The CDR3 DNA is TGTGCCAGCAGTGGCTGGACTAGCGGGCTCCCCTACAATGAGCAGTTCTTC.

This clone was counted a few times. The CDR3 loop is CATSSGQHNQPQHF. The CDR3 nucleotides read TGTGCCACCAGCAGCGGACAGCACAATCAGCCCCAGCATTTT. The rearrangement uses TRBV15 and TRBJ1-5; D is perhaps TRBD1 (6 bases). CDR1 LNHNV and CDR2 YYDKDF come from the germline V gene (reference sequence). Trimming removed 3 bases at V and 3 bases at J, with 9 bases between. This CDR3 is built from 14 residues.

The chain couples TRBV25-1 to TRBJ2-1; D might be TRBD1 (5 bases). CDR3 size: 14 residues. Germline V lookup: CDR1 MGHDK, CDR2 SYGVNS. The germline V and J ends were trimmed by 4 bases and 2 bases, with 9 bases remaining between them. The DNA for the CDR3 is TGTGCCAGCAGTGTTACAGGACCCTACAATGAGCAGTTCTTC. Amino acid sequence: CASSVTGPYNEQFF. Full variable domain (outside the CDR3, taken from reference TRBV25-1 and TRBJ2-1): EADIYQTPRYLVIGTGKKITLECSQTMGHDKMYWYQQDPGMELHLIHYSYGVNSTEKGDLSSESTVSRIRTEHFPLTLESARPSHTSQYLCASSVTGPYNEQFFGPGTRLTVL.

The chain recombines TRBV11-3 with TRBJ2-2, with 8 bases aligning to TRBD1. This CDR3 has 16 amino acids. Trimming at V came to 4 bases and at J to 2 bases, leaving 6 bases not matched to a gene. Germline V gene lookup returns CDR1 SGHNT and CDR2 YENEEA. The CDR3 DNA is TGTGCCAGCAGCTCCCGGACAGGGAGAAACACCGGGGAGCTGTTTTTT. Amino acids: CASSSRTGRNTGELFF.

The chain employs TRBV5-4 and TRBJ2-6; D is unresolved. The CDR3 spans 15 residues. Germline V CDR1 and CDR2: SGHNT, YYREEE (reference sequence). Trimming left V 4 bases short and J 2 bases short, with 10 bases between. CDR3 sequence reads: CASSPPSTGANVLTF. DNA for the CDR3: TGTGCCAGCAGCCCCCCTAGTACTGGGGCCAACGTCCTGACTTTC.

This clone has only a few counts. The rearrangement uses TRBV15 and TRBJ1-3; D possibly corresponds to TRBD1 (5 bases). The CDR3 runs 13 residues. Germline V gives CDR1 LNHNV, CDR2 YYDKDF (reference sequence). V shed 1 base and J shed 4 bases, with 5 bases lying between them. CDR3 protein: CATSRGGGNTIYF. CDR3 nucleotides: TGTGCCACCAGCAGAGGGGGCGGAAACACCATATATTTT.

This sequence joins TRBV5-4 and TRBJ1-1; 9 positions agree with TRBD1. This CDR3 contains 16 residues. J was trimmed by 1 base and V by 4 bases; bases with no gene match: 8. Germline CDR1 is SGHNT and CDR2 is YYREEE (reference sequence). CDR3 coding DNA: TGTGCCAGCAGCCCTTACGGACAGGGGAGGAACACTGAAGCTTTCTTT. This translates into CASSPYGQGRNTEAFF.

This clone is a singleton in its sample. CDR3 region: CASSLVTAGNQPQHF. CDR3 sequence (DNA): TGTGCCAGCAGCTTAGTCACAGCTGGGAATCAGCCCCAGCATTTT. This chain connects TRBV7-2 to TRBJ1-5; D is ambiguous. The CDR3 length is 15 residues. Trimming pared 1 base from V and 4 bases from J, leaving 11 bases between. Per germline, CDR1 SGHTA and CDR2 FQGNSA.

This rearrangement joins TRBV19 to TRBJ1-5; 9 bases line up with TRBD1. The CDR3 is made up of 18 amino acids. Per the germline V gene, CDR1 is LNHDA and CDR2 is SQIVND (reference sequence). After removal of 8 bases from V and 1 base from J, the junction contained 15 bases not matched to a gene. CDR3 nucleotides: TGTGCCAGTTTAGAGCTTCCGACCGGGACAGGGAGCAATCAGCCCCAGCATTTT. Translated: CASLELPTGTGSNQPQHF.

The J gene is TRBJ2-1, the V gene TRBV15; 9 positions match TRBD1. V was clipped by 1 base and J by 3 bases; unmatched bases: 1. From germline, CDR1 is LNHNV and CDR2 YYDKDF (reference sequence). The CDR3 contains 15 residues. CDR3 bases: TGTGCCACCAGCAGAGGACAGGGGGGCTACAATGAGCAGTTCTTC. Its protein is CATSRGQGGYNEQFF.

The V and J genes are TRBV6-5 and TRBJ2-1, with 8 positions matching TRBD2. The ends lost 6 bases at V and 10 bases at J; junction bases unmatched: 11. The CDR3 spans 14 residues. Germline CDR1 reads MNHEY; CDR2 reads SVGAGI. CDR3 protein: CASSPGTRAREQFF. The CDR3, as DNA: TGTGCCAGCAGCCCCGGGACTAGGGCGCGGGAGCAGTTCTTC.

The chain recombines TRBV7-2 with TRBJ2-7; D uncertain. Trimming removed 1 base at V and 6 bases at J, with 4 bases between. The CDR3 is 11 amino acids. Germline V gene lookup returns CDR1 SGHTA and CDR2 FQGNSA. In DNA, the CDR3 is TGTGCCAGCAGCTTAGTCTTCGAGCAGTACTTC. It specifies CASSLVFEQYF.

The chain recombines TRBV4-1 with TRBJ1-4; D unresolved. CDR1 and CDR2 from the germline V gene are MGHRA and YSYEKL. The CDR3 extends over 15 amino acids. V lost 0 bases to trimming and J lost 8 bases, with 13 bases between them. DNA of the CDR3: TGCGCCAGCAGCCAAGATCTGAGCGTGGTCGAAAAACTGTTTTTT. Translating gives CASSQDLSVVEKLFF.

The chain uses TRBV4-1 and TRBJ2-5; TRBD1 aligns across 7 bases. The V gene's germline CDR1 is MGHRA and CDR2 YSYEKL. J was trimmed by 5 bases and V by 3 bases; bases with no gene match: 3. The CDR3 has 13 residues. The CDR3 DNA reads TGCGCCAGCAGCCAGTTGACAGGGGAGACCCAGTACTTC. Its protein product is CASSQLTGETQYF.

V is TRBV29-1 and J is TRBJ2-1; D perhaps matches TRBD1 (5 bases). The CDR3 totals 12 residues. Trimming stripped 7 bases from V and 7 bases from J, with 14 bases between. CDR1 and CDR2 from the germline V gene are SQVTM and ANQGSEA. The CDR3 sequence: CSERQRSNEQFF. The CDR3 nucleotides read TGCAGCGAGAGACAGCGTTCAAATGAGCAGTTCTTC.

This chain connects TRBV28 to TRBJ2-7, with 7 bases identical to TRBD2. CDR1 and CDR2 (germline): MDHEN, SYDVKM. V lost 2 bases, J lost 3 bases, and 4 bases stayed unmatched. The CDR3 totals 14 residues. The CDR3 region is CASSLPAGLYEQYF. DNA of the CDR3: TGTGCCAGCAGTTTACCAGCGGGACTCTACGAGCAGTACTTC.